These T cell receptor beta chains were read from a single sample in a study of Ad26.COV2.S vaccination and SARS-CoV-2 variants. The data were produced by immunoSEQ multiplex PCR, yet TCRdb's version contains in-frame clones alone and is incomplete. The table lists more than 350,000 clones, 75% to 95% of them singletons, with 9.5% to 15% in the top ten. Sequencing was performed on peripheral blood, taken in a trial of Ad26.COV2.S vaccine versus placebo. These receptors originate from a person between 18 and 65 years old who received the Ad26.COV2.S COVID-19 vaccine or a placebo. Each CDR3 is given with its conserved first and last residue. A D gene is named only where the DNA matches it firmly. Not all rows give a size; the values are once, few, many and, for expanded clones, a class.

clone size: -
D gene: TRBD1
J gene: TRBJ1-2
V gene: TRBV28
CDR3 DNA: TGTGCCAGCAGCCTTGGGGACAGCAAGTACACCTTC
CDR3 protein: CASSLGDSKYTF

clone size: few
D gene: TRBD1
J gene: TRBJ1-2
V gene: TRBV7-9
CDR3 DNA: TGTGCCAGCAGCCCGGGACAGGTGTTTCATGGCTACACCTTC
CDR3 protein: CASSPGQVFHGYTF

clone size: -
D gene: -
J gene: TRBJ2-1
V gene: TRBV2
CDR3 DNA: TGTGCCAGCAGGTCGGGCAGCGGATACAATGAGCAGTTCTTC
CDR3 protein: CASRSGSGYNEQFF

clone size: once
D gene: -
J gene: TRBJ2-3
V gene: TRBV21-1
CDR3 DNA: TGTGCCAGCAGCAAGCCCGAGAGCGGGAGGGCCAAAACAGATACGCAGTATTTT
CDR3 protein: CASSKPESGRAKTDTQYF

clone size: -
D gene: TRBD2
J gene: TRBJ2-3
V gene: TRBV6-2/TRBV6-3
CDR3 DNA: TGTGCCAGCAGTGGTAGAGGGACTAGCGTCAGCACAGATACGCAGTATTTT
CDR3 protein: CASSGRGTSVSTDTQYF

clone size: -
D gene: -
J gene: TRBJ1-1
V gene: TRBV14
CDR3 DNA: TGTGCCAGCAGCCAACTCATGAACACTGAAGCTTTCTTT
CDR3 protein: CASSQLMNTEAFF

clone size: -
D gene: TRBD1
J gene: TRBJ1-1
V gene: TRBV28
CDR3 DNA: TGTGCCAGCAGGGAACAGGGGGCGAGGAACACTGAAGCTTTCTTT
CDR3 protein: CASREQGARNTEAFF

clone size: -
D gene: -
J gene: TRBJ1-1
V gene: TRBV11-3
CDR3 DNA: TGTGCCAGCAGCTTAGGGTTCAGCACTGAAGCTTTCTTT
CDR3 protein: CASSLGFSTEAFF

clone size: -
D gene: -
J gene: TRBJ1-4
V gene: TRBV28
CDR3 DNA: TGTGCCAGCAGTTTAACTTTCCCGCAGGGGAATGAAAAACTGTTTTTT
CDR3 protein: CASSLTFPQGNEKLFF

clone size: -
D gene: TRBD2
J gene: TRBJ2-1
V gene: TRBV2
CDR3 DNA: TGTGCCAGCAGTGAGCGGGAGGGGGTAGTCAATGAGCAGTTCTTC
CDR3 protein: CASSEREGVVNEQFF

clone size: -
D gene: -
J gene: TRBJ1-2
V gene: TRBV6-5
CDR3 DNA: TGTGCCAGCAGTTACGGGCAAAAAGGGGGCTACACCTTC
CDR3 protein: CASSYGQKGGYTF

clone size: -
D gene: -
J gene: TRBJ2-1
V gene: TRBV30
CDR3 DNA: TGTGCCTGGAGTAACAGGGATGAGCAGTTCTTC
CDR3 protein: CAWSNRDEQFF

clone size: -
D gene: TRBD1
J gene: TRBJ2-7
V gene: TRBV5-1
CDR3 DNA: TGCGCCAGCAGCTTTGGACAGGGGACTGGCGAGCAGTACTTC
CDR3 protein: CASSFGQGTGEQYF

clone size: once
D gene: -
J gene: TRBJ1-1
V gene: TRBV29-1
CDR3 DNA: TGCAGCAGTGTGGTGTGGGGGGCTGCCACTGAAGCTTTCTTT
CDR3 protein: CSSVVWGAATEAFF

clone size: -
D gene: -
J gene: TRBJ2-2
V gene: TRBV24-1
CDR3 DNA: TGTGCCACCAGTGACCAAAGGACCGGGGAGCTGTTTTTT
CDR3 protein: CATSDQRTGELFF

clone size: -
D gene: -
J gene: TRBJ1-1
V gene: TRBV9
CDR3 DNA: TGTGCCAGCAGCGCCTCCGAGGGACCGTACACTGAAGCTTTCTTT
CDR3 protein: CASSASEGPYTEAFF

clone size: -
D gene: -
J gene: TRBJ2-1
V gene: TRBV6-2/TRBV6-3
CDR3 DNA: TGTGCCAGCAGTTATCGTGGGCCGTCCTACAATGAGCAGTTCTTC
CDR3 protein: CASSYRGPSYNEQFF

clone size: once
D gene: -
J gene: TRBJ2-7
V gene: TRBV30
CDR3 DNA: TGTGCCTGGAATGGGGGGAGCTCCTACGAGCAGTACTTC
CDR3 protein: CAWNGGSSYEQYF

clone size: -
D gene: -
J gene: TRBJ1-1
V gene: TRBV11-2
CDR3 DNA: TGTGCCAGCAGACACGCCGGCCTCCAGGGCACTGAAGCTTTCTTT
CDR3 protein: CASRHAGLQGTEAFF

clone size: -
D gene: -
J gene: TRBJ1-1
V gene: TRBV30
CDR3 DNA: TGTGCCTGGACGGAAGGGTTGGACACTGAAGCTTTCTTT
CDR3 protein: CAWTEGLDTEAFF

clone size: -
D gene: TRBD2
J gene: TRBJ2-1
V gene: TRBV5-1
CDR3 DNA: TGCGCCAGCAGCTTGGCGGGTAGCGGGAAATTGCATGAGCAGTTCTTC
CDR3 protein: CASSLAGSGKLHEQFF

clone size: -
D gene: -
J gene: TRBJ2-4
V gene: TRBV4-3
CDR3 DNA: TGCGCCAGCAGCCAATATCGGGGTGTAGCCAAAAACATTCAGTACTTC
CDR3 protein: CASSQYRGVAKNIQYF

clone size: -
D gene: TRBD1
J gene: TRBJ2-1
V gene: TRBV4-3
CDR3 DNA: TGCGCCAGCAGCCAAGGAATCAGGGGGCGCTACAATGAGCAGTTCTTC
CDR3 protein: CASSQGIRGRYNEQFF

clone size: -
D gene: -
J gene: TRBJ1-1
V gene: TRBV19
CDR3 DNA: TGTGCCAGTAGTATGCGGAGCCCTAACACTGAAGCTTTCTTT
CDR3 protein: CASSMRSPNTEAFF

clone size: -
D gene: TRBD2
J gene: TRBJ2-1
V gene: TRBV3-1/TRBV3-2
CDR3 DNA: TGTGCCAGCAGCCTGACTAGCGGGAGGTACAATGAGCAGTTCTTC
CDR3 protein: CASSLTSGRYNEQFF

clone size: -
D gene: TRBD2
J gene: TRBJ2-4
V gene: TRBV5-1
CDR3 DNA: TGCGCCAGCAGCTTGGGAGCTAGCGGGAAAAACATTCAGTACTTC
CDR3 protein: CASSLGASGKNIQYF

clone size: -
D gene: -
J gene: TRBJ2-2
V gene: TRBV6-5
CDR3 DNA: TGTGCCAGCAGTTACGATACGAACACCGGGGAGCTGTTTTTT
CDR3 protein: CASSYDTNTGELFF

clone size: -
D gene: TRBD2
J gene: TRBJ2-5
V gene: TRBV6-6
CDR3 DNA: TGTGCCAGCAGTGCCGGGACTAGCGGGCCACAAGAGACCCAGTACTTC
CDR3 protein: CASSAGTSGPQETQYF

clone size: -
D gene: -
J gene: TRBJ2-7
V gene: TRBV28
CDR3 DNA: TGTGCCAGCAGTGCCACCGGGACGGGGAAGGGAAGCTACGAGCAGTACTTC
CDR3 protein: CASSATGTGKGSYEQYF

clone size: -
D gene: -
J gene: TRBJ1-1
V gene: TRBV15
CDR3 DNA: TGTGCCACCAGCAGAGATCGCTTGGGGCAGCAGAACACTGAAGCTTTCTTT
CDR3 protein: CATSRDRLGQQNTEAFF

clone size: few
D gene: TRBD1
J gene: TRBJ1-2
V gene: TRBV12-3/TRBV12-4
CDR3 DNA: TGTGCCAGCAGTTTCCAGGGGGACTATGGCTACACCTTC
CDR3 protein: CASSFQGDYGYTF

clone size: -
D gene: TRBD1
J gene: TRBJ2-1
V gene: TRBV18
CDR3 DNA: TGTGCCAGCTCACCTCTAGGACAGGGAAATTTCAATGAGCAGTTCTTC
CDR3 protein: CASSPLGQGNFNEQFF

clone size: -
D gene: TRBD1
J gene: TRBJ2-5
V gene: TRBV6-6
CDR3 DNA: TGTGCCAGCAGTAGAGGGACAGGGGGCGAGGAGACCCAGTACTTC
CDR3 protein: CASSRGTGGEETQYF

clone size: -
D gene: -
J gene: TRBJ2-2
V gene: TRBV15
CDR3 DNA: TGTGCCACAAAATACACTTGGGGGACCGGGGAGCTGTTTTTT
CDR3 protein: CATKYTWGTGELFF

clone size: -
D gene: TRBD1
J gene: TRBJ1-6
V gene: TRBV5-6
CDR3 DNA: TGTGCCAGCAGCTCACAGGGGATCTATAATTCACCCCTCCACTTT
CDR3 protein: CASSSQGIYNSPLHF

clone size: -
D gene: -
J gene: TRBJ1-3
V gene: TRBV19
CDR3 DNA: TGTGCCAGTAGTGAACACAGGAAACGTCTTTCTGGAAACACCATATATTTT
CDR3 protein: CASSEHRKRLSGNTIYF

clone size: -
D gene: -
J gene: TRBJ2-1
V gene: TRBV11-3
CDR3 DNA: TGTGCCAGCAGCTTAGCTACGGGCTCCTCCTACAATGAGCAGTTCTTC
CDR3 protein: CASSLATGSSYNEQFF

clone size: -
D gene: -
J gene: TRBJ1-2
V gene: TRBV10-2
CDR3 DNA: TGCGCCAGCAGATACTATGGCTACACCTTC
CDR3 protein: CASRYYGYTF

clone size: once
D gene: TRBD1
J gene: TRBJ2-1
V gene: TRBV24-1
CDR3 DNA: TGTGCCACCAGACAGGGGGCAGGGAATGAGCAGTTCTTC
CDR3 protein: CATRQGAGNEQFF

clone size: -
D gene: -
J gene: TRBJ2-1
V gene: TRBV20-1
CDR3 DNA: TGCAGTGCTAGACGGAACAATGAGCAGTTCTTC
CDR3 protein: CSARRNNEQFF

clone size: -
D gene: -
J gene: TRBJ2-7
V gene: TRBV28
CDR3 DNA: TGTGCCAGCAGTTTACACGAGCAGTACTTC
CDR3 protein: CASSLHEQYF

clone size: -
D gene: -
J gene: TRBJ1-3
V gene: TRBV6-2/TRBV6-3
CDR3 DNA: TGTGCCAGCAGCGACTGGGGAGCCGGAAACACCATATATTTT
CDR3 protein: CASSDWGAGNTIYF

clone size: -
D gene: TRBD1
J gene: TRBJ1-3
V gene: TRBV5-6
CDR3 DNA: TGTGCCAGCAGCACGACTGGACAGGGGGGTGGAAACACCATATATTTT
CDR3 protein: CASSTTGQGGGNTIYF

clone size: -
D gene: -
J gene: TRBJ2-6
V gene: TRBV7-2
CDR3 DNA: TGTGCCAGCAGCTTAGGCGGGTCTGGGGCCAACGTCCTGACTTTC
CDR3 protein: CASSLGGSGANVLTF

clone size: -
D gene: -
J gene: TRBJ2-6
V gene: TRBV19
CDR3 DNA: TGTGCCAGTAGTATAGCCTTGGACAGCTCTGGGGCCAACGTCCTGACTTTC
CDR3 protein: CASSIALDSSGANVLTF

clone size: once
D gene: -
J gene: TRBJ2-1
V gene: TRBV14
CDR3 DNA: TGTGCCAGCAGCCAAGTGTCAGCAAACAATGAGCAGTTCTTC
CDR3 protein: CASSQVSANNEQFF

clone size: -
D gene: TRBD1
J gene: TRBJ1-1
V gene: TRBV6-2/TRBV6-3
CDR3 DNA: TGTGCCAGCAGCTTCTACAGGGGCACTGAAGCTTTCTTT
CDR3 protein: CASSFYRGTEAFF

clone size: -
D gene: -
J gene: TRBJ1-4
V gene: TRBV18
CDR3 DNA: TGTGCCAGCTCACCACCTGCACAGGAAAAACTGTTTTTT
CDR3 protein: CASSPPAQEKLFF

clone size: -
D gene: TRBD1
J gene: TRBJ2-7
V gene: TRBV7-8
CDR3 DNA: TGTGCCAGCAGCTCCCCGACAGGGGGTTACGAGCAGTACTTC
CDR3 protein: CASSSPTGGYEQYF

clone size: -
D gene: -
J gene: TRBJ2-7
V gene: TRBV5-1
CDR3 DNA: TGCGCCAGCAGCTTGGTCAGGGAAGGCGAGCAGTACTTC
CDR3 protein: CASSLVREGEQYF

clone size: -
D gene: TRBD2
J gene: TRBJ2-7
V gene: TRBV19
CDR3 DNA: TGTGCCAGTAGTATAGTGGGACTAGCAGACTACGAGCAGTACTTC
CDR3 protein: CASSIVGLADYEQYF

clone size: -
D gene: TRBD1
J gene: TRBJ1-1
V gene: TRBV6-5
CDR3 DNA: TGTGCCAGCTCTCCTTCAGGGGGCTGGACTGAAGCTTTCTTT
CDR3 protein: CASSPSGGWTEAFF

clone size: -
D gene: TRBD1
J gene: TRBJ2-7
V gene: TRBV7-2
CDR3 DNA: TGTGCCAGCAGCACGGGACAGGGGGCGGGCTACGAGCAGTACTTC
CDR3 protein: CASSTGQGAGYEQYF

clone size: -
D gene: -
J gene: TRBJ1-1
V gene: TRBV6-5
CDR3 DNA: TGTGCCAGCAATCTACAGGGGAACACTGAAGCTTTCTTT
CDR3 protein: CASNLQGNTEAFF

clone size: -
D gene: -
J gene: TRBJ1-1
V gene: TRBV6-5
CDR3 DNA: TGTGCCAGCAGCCAACGGGGCACTGAAGCTTTCTTT
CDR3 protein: CASSQRGTEAFF

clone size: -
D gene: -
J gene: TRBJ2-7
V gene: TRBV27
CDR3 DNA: TGTGCCAGCAGTTATGACGGAAGCTCCTACGAGCAGTACTTC
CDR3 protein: CASSYDGSSYEQYF

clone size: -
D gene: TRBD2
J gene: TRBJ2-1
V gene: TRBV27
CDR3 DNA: TGTGCCAGCAGTCTAGCGGGGTGGACCTACAATGAGCAGTTCTTC
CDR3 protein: CASSLAGWTYNEQFF

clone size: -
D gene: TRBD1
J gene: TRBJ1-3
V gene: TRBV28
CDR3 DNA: TGTGCCAGCAGTTTCTCAGGACAGGGGAACTTTCACACCATATATTTT
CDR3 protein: CASSFSGQGNFHTIYF

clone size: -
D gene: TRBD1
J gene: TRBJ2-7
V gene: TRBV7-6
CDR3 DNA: TGTGCCAGCAGCCGGACCGGGACAGGGGAAAACGAGCAGTACTTC
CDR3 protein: CASSRTGTGENEQYF